The 29 T cell receptor beta chains below were found in one sample sequenced in a study of blood T cell repertoires in COVID-19. Libraries were prepared by immunoSEQ multiplex PCR; TCRdb keeps only in-frame clonotypes and omits some of them. The data hold about 370,000 clones, with 89% observed a single time. The sequenced material came from peripheral blood. Receptors were obtained from a woman aged 25-40 years with COVID-19, enrolled during active disease.

The chain recombines TRBV11-2 with TRBJ2-5; 13 bases line up with TRBD2. Germline assignment: CDR1 SGHAT and CDR2 FQNNGV. This CDR3 spans 16 amino acids. J was trimmed by 2 bases and V by 5 bases; bases with no gene match: 5. Here the CDR3 reads CASSTLLAGGQETQYF. In DNA form, the CDR3 reads TGTGCCAGCAGCACGTTACTAGCGGGAGGGCAAGAGACCCAGTACTTC.

This clone was seen just once. The rearrangement joins TRBV3-1 (or the pseudogene TRBV3-2) to TRBJ1-2; possibly TRBD1 for D (6 bases). Trimming shortened V by 6 bases and J by 2 bases, and 13 bases separated the two germline ends. CDR1 LGHDT and CDR2 YNNKEL come from the germline V gene (reference sequence). The CDR3 covers 14 residues. CDR3 DNA: TGTGCCAGCAGACCCAGGGGATCAAACTATGGCTACACCTTC. Residues: CASRPRGSNYGYTF.

The rearrangement uses TRBV27 and TRBJ1-6; 7 bases agree with TRBD1. The germline V gene has CDR1 MNHEY and CDR2 SMNVEV (reference sequence). Unmatched junction bases numbered 11, after V lost 7 bases and J lost 8 bases. The CDR3 loop spans 15 amino acids. CDR3 loop: CASKKIGTAYSPLHF. The CDR3 DNA follows: TGTGCCAGCAAGAAGATCGGGACAGCCTATTCACCCCTCCACTTT.

Concerning this clone: Other DNA sequences in the same sample also yield this CDR3. The chain links TRBV5-4 to TRBJ1-2; weak D call: TRBD1 (6 bases). The CDR3 has 13 amino acids. Per germline, CDR1 SGHNT and CDR2 YYREEE (reference sequence). The ends were cut back, 0 bases at V and 7 bases at J, with 10 bases in the middle. This CDR3 is CASSLEQGSGYTF. DNA of the CDR3: TGTGCCAGCAGCTTGGAACAGGGCAGTGGCTACACCTTC.

The chain is built from TRBV3-1 (or the pseudogene TRBV3-2) and TRBJ2-1; 10 bases align to TRBD2. Germline lookup yields CDR1 LGHDT and CDR2 YNNKEL (reference sequence). Germline trimming cut 0 bases from V and 10 bases from J; bases unmatched to any gene: 6. The CDR3 is made up of 15 amino acids. The CDR3 nucleotides are TGTGCCAGCAGCCAAGACTTAGCGGGGGGACGGGAGCAGTTCTTC. It codes for CASSQDLAGGREQFF.

The rearrangement joins TRBV3-1 (or the pseudogene TRBV3-2) to TRBJ2-4; D is possibly TRBD2 (6 bases). The CDR3 runs 15 residues. Looked up from germline, CDR1 is LGHDT and CDR2 is YNNKEL (reference sequence). Trimming pared 1 base from V and 6 bases from J, leaving 13 bases between. The CDR3 here is CASSQADIGGNIQYF. The CDR3 DNA reads as TGTGCCAGCAGCCAAGCAGACATCGGGGGAAACATTCAGTACTTC.

The chain carries TRBV7-2 and TRBJ1-1, with 8 bases lining up with TRBD1. This CDR3 spans 13 amino acids. Germline lookup yields CDR1 SGHTA and CDR2 FQGNSA. With 6 bases clipped from V and 4 bases from J, the junction kept 4 bases outside the gene matches. CDR3 in amino acids: CASSEQGGTEAFF. The CDR3, as DNA: TGTGCCAGCAGTGAACAGGGGGGCACTGAAGCTTTCTTT.

The chain recombines TRBV6-5 with TRBJ2-3, with D perhaps matching TRBD2 (6 bases). CDR3 length: 14 amino acids. V gave up 7 bases and J gave up 1 base, with 12 bases separating them. In germline, CDR1 is MNHEY, CDR2 SVGAGI. The CDR3 region has the DNA TGTGCCAGCAAGCTCGGGGGAGGCACAGATACGCAGTATTTT. Encoded protein: CASKLGGGTDTQYF.

The chain joins TRBV10-3 to TRBJ2-1; 12 nucleotides agree with TRBD2. The CDR3 contains 14 residues. The germline CDR1 and CDR2 sequences are ENHRY and SYGVKD. The ends lost 9 bases at V and 7 bases at J; junction bases unmatched: 7. In DNA form, the CDR3 reads TGTGCCATAGGGACTAGCGGGTCATCTAATGAGCAGTTCTTC. Its protein is CAIGTSGSSNEQFF.

J is TRBJ1-2 and V is TRBV28; D may be TRBD1 (6 bases). Germline V gives CDR1 MDHEN, CDR2 SYDVKM. V dropped 6 bases and J dropped 4 bases, with 24 bases sitting between them. The CDR3 sequence is 17 residues long. The CDR3 loop reads CASSPHQGPGGLYGYTF. The CDR3 DNA is TGTGCCAGCAGCCCCCATCAGGGTCCCGGGGGGCTCTATGGCTACACCTTC.

This chain connects TRBV2 to TRBJ2-2; 12 bases map to TRBD2. The CDR3 loop spans 15 amino acids. V lost 5 bases, J lost 5 bases, and 3 bases stayed unmatched. Germline loops: CDR1 SNHLY, CDR2 FYNNEI. Here the CDR3 DNA reads TGTGCCAGCAGTACCGGGACTAGCGGGACCGGGGAGCTGTTTTTT. Translating it yields CASSTGTSGTGELFF.

The rearrangement joins TRBV5-1 to TRBJ2-1, with 12 bases lining up with TRBD2. Germline V gene data show CDR1 as SGHRS and CDR2 as YFSETQ. V dropped 4 bases and J dropped 6; count of bases not matched to a gene: 5. The CDR3 is 15 residues long. CDR3 DNA: TGCGCCAGCAGCAGTCTAGCGGGGGGGCGCAATGAGCAGTTCTTC. Its translation: CASSSLAGGRNEQFF.

The chain uses TRBV6-6 and TRBJ2-2; 7 bases match TRBD2. Trimming at V came to 4 bases and at J to 3 bases, leaving 5 bases not matched to a gene. Looked up from germline, CDR1 is MNHNY and CDR2 is SVGAGI (reference sequence). CDR3 length equals 15 residues. CDR3 protein: CASSSLAVDTGELFF. For the CDR3, the DNA is TGTGCCAGCAGTTCCCTAGCGGTCGACACCGGGGAGCTGTTTTTT.

The chain combines TRBV5-1 with TRBJ2-2; 8 positions agree with TRBD2. After removal of 3 bases from V and 7 bases from J, the junction contained 8 bases not matched to a gene. The CDR3 length is 15 residues. Looked up from germline, CDR1 is SGHRS and CDR2 is YFSETQ. CDR3 sequence: CASSSRLARSGELFF. The CDR3 DNA is TGCGCCAGCAGCTCCCGACTAGCGCGGAGCGGGGAGCTGTTTTTT.

The rearrangement links TRBV7-2 to TRBJ2-3, with 7 bases fitting TRBD2. V lost 5 bases to trimming and J lost 8 bases; unmatched junction nucleotides: 10. CDR3 length: 14 residues. Per the germline V gene, CDR1 is SGHTA and CDR2 is FQGNSA. CDR3 sequence (DNA): TGTGCCAGCAGCCTATTAGCGGGTGAGGGTACGCAGTATTTT. The encoded protein is CASSLLAGEGTQYF.

V gene TRBV2 combines with J gene TRBJ1-5; D is possibly TRBD1 (5 bases). This CDR3 contains 17 residues. CDR1 is SNHLY, CDR2 FYNNEI, per germline. V lost 3 bases to trimming and J lost 3 bases, with 18 bases between them. The CDR3 DNA sequence: TGTGCCAGCAGTGAGAGCAGGGTGCCCCGACCCAATCAGCCCCAGCATTTT. Translating it yields CASSESRVPRPNQPQHF.

The chain recombines TRBV19 with TRBJ1-5, with TRBD1 as a possible D gene (5 bases). CDR1 and CDR2 from the germline V gene are LNHDA and SQIVND (reference sequence). This CDR3 region has 17 residues. V gave up 2 bases and J gave up 1 base, with 15 bases separating them. Written as DNA, the CDR3 is TGTGCCAGTAGTATATCAAATAGGGGTGGGAGCAATCAGCCCCAGCATTTT. This codes for CASSISNRGGSNQPQHF.

This clone was recorded a few times. The chain recombines TRBV5-1 with TRBJ1-6; 7 bases align to TRBD1. Trimming at V came to 1 base and at J to 1 base, leaving 2 bases not matched to a gene. The CDR3 spans 16 residues. Per the germline V gene, CDR1 is SGHRS and CDR2 is YFSETQ. The DNA of the CDR3 is TGCGCCAGCAGCTTGACAGGGGTGTCCTATAATTCACCCCTCCACTTT. It translates to CASSLTGVSYNSPLHF.

The chain joins TRBV14 to TRBJ2-5; 7 bases line up with TRBD1. Germline CDR1 is SGHDN and CDR2 is FVKESK. CDR3 length equals 14 residues. V shed 1 base and J 9 bases; nucleotides not matched to a gene: 8. As DNA, the CDR3 is TGTGCCAGCAGCCAAGTGAGGTGGGACAGTTCCCAGTACTTC. This translates into CASSQVRWDSSQYF.

The CDR3 is CASSFPGTSLQYF. DNA of the CDR3: TGTGCCAGCAGTTTCCCCGGGACTAGCCTTCAGTACTTC. This chain uses TRBV12-3 or TRBV12-4 with TRBJ2-7, with 9 nucleotides matching TRBD2. V trimming: 3 bases; J trimming: 10 bases; junction bases outside the gene matches: 7. This CDR3 contains 13 residues.

This clone was observed a handful of times. The genes are TRBV19 and TRBJ2-1, with 7 bases lining up with TRBD2. J gave up 7 bases and V 6 bases, and 9 bases lay outside the gene matches. In germline, CDR1 is LNHDA, CDR2 SQIVND (reference sequence). The CDR3 is 14 amino acids. Written as DNA, the CDR3 is TGTGCCAGTAGCATGAACGGGAGGACGAATGAGCAGTTCTTC. Amino acids: CASSMNGRTNEQFF. Looking up the rest from reference TRBV19 and TRBJ2-1 gives the full variable domain: DGGITQSPKYLFRKEGQNVTLSCEQNLNHDAMYWYRQDPGQGLRLIYYSQIVNDFQKGDIAEGYSVSREKKESFPLTVTSAQKNPTAFYLCASSMNGRTNEQFFGPGTRLTVL.

The chain carries TRBV5-6 and TRBJ1-4; D is possibly TRBD1 (6 bases). This CDR3 has 15 residues. In germline, CDR1 is SGHDT, CDR2 YYEEEE. Trimming took off 0 bases at V and 5 bases at J, with 11 bases between the two ends. The CDR3 region has the DNA TGTGCCAGCAGCTTGGCGGGGGGCGGCAATGAAAAACTGTTTTTT. This translates into CASSLAGGGNEKLFF.

V and J are TRBV28 and TRBJ1-5; tentatively, D is TRBD1 (5 bases). Per germline, CDR1 MDHEN and CDR2 SYDVKM. Deletions cut 5 bases from V and 4 bases from J, with 12 bases between. The CDR3 loop spans 14 amino acids. The CDR3, as DNA: TGTGCCAGCAGTGTTCAGGGTGTTAATCAGCCCCAGCATTTT. Encoded protein: CASSVQGVNQPQHF. Full variable domain (missing parts from reference TRBV28 and TRBJ1-5): DVKVTQSSRYLVKRTGEKVFLECVQDMDHENMFWYRQDPGLGLRLIYFSYDVKMKEKGDIPEGYSVSREKKERFSLILESASTNQTSMYLCASSVQGVNQPQHFGDGTRLSIL.

The chain joins TRBV19 to TRBJ1-3; TRBD1 might be the D (5 bases). Trimming stripped 8 bases from V and 2 bases from J, with 10 bases between. The germline gives CDR1 LNHDA, CDR2 SQIVND (reference sequence). This CDR3 is 13 amino acids long. In nucleotides, the CDR3 is TGTGCCAGTGGCCGGACAACTGGAAACACCATATATTTT. This gives the protein CASGRTTGNTIYF. Drawing the rest from reference TRBV19 and TRBJ1-3, the complete variable domain is DGGITQSPKYLFRKEGQNVTLSCEQNLNHDAMYWYRQDPGQGLRLIYYSQIVNDFQKGDIAEGYSVSREKKESFPLTVTSAQKNPTAFYLCASGRTTGNTIYFGEGSWLTVV.

The chain has TRBV10-3 and TRBJ2-1; 9 positions match TRBD1. With V trimmed by 7 bases and J by 2 bases, 6 bases remained unmatched. Germline CDR1 reads ENHRY; CDR2 reads SYGVKD. The CDR3 contains 15 residues. CDR3 sequence reads: CAITQDRGPYNEQFF. The CDR3 DNA follows: TGTGCCATCACCCAGGACAGGGGCCCCTACAATGAGCAGTTCTTC.

The chain is built from TRBV11-2 and TRBJ2-2; 7 bases are shared with TRBD2. The V segment lost 1 base and the J segment 4 bases; nucleotides outside the gene matches: 3. This CDR3 is 15 amino acids long. Germline values: CDR1 SGHAT, CDR2 FQNNGV. In DNA, the CDR3 is TGTGCCAGCAGCTTAGTAGGCGGGAGCACCGGGGAGCTGTTTTTT. As protein: CASSLVGGSTGELFF.

The chain links TRBV9 to TRBJ1-1, with D tentatively TRBD1 (5 bases). The length of the CDR3 is 15 residues. Germline V gives CDR1 SGDLS, CDR2 YYNGEE. Between the trimmed V and J ends, which lost 0 bases and 4 bases, there was a span of 13 bases. The CDR3 region has the DNA TGTGCCAGCAGCGTAGGCCCAGGGATGCGCACTGAAGCTTTCTTT. This codes for CASSVGPGMRTEAFF.

The DNA of the CDR3 is TGCGCCAGCAGCTTGGGACAGGGGGCAGGGAGCACTGAAGCTTTCTTT. Its translation is CASSLGQGAGSTEAFF. The rearrangement links TRBV5-1 to TRBJ1-1, with TRBD1 matching 10 bases. The germline CDR1 and CDR2 sequences are SGHRS and YFSETQ. Germline trimming cut 0 bases from V and 4 bases from J; bases unmatched to any gene: 6. The CDR3 length is 16 residues. Full variable domain (outside the CDR3, taken from reference TRBV5-1 and TRBJ1-1): KAGVTQTPRYLIKTRGQQVTLSCSPISGHRSVSWYQQTPGQGLQFLFEYFSETQRNKGNFPGRFSGRQFSNSRSEMNVSTLELGDSALYLCASSLGQGAGSTEAFFGQGTRLTVV.

The chain combines TRBV18 with TRBJ1-3; no firm D call. Germline CDR1 reads KGHSH; CDR2 reads LQKENI. Between the trimmed V and J ends, which lost 3 bases and 0 bases, there was a span of 6 bases. This CDR3 is built from 14 residues. Written as DNA, the CDR3 is TGTGCCAGCTCACCCTACCTCTCTGGAAACACCATATATTTT. Its translation: CASSPYLSGNTIYF.